Listed here is a single T cell receptor beta chain. Measured with immunoSEQ multiplex PCR; TCRdb has only the in-frame clones, and not every one. The table includes 74,000 or so clones, around nine tenths detected once. This sample was included in a study of control samples from healthy donors and cancer patients. Trimming pared 1 base from V and 10 bases from J, leaving 8 bases between. The CDR3 spans 12 residues. CDR1 SGHTA and CDR2 FQGNSA come from the germline V gene. Sequenced material: blood. The chain is built from TRBV7-2 and TRBJ1-5; D gene unclear. This receptor was obtained from a man aged 45-60 years in good health. The CDR3 coding sequence is TGTGCCAGCAGCTTAGTTGAGCATCCCCAGCATTTT. Residues: CASSLVEHPQHF. Looking up the rest from reference TRBV7-2 and TRBJ1-5 gives the full variable domain: GAGVSQSPSNKVTEKGKDVELRCDPISGHTALYWYRQSLGQGLEFLIYFQGNSAPDKSGLPSDRFSAERTGGSVSTLTIQRTQQEDSAVYLCASSLVEHPQHFGDGTRLSIL.